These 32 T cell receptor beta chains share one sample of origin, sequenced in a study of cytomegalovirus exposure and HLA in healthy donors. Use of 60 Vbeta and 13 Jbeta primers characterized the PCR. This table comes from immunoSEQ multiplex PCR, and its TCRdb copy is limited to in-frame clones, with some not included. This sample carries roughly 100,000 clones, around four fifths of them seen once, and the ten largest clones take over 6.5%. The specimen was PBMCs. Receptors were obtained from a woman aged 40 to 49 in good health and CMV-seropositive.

The CDR3 sequence is CASSSGQGGTEAFF. The CDR3 DNA is TGTGCCAGCAGCTCTGGACAGGGGGGCACTGAAGCTTTCTTT. This chain joins TRBV16 and TRBJ1-1; TRBD1 matches at 10 bases. The CDR3 is 14 residues long. The germline gives CDR1 KGHSY, CDR2 FQNENV. V trimming: 5 bases; J trimming: 4 bases; junction bases outside the gene matches: 4.

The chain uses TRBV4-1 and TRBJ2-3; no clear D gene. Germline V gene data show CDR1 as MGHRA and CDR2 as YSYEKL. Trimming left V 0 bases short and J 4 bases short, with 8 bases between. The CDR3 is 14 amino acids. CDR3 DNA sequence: TGCGCCAGCAGCCAAGAAATAGTCGCAGATACGCAGTATTTT. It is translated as CASSQEIVADTQYF.

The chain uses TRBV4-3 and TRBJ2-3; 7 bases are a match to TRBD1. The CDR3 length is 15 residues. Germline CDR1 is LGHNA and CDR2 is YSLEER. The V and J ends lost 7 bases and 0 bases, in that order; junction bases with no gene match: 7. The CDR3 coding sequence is TGCGCCAGCACCCCAAGGGGGCAGAGCACAGATACGCAGTATTTT. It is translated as CASTPRGQSTDTQYF.

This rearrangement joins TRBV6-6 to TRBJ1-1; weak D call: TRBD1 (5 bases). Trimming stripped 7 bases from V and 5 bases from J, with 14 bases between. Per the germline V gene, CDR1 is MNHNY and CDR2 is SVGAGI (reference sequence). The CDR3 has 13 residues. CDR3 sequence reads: CASTPGGFTEAFF. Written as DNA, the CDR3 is TGTGCCAGCACCCCGGGGGGGTTTACTGAAGCTTTCTTT.

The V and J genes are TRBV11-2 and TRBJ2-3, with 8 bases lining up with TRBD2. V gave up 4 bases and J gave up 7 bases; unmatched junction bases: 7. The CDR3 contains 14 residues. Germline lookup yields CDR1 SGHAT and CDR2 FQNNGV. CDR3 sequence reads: CASSSTRGRNTQYF. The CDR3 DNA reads TGTGCCAGCAGCTCGACCCGCGGGAGGAATACGCAGTATTTT.

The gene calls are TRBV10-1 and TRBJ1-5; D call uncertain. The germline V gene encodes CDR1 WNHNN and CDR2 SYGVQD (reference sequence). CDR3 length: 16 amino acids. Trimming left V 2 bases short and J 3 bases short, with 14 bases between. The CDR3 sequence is CASSETRPGANQPQHF. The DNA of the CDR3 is TGCGCCAGCAGTGAGACCCGCCCGGGAGCCAATCAGCCCCAGCATTTT.

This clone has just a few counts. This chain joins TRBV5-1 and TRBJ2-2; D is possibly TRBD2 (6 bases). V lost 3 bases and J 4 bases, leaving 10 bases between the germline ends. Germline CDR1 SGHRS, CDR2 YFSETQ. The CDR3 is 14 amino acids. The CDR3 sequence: CASSSGLFTGELFF. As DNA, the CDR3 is TGCGCCAGCAGCTCGGGACTGTTCACCGGGGAGCTGTTTTTT.

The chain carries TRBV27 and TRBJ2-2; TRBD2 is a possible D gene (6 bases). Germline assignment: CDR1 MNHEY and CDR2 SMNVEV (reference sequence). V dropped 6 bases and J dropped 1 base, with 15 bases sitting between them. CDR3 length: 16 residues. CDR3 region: CASRFGVGGNTGELFF. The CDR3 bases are TGTGCCAGCAGGTTCGGGGTCGGGGGGAACACCGGGGAGCTGTTTTTT.

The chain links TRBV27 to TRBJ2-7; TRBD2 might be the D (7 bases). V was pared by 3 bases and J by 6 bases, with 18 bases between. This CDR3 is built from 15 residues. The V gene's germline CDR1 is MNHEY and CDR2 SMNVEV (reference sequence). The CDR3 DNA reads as TGTGCCAGCAGTTTTTTGAGGGGGAGGGAACGCGAGCAGTACTTC. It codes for CASSFLRGREREQYF.

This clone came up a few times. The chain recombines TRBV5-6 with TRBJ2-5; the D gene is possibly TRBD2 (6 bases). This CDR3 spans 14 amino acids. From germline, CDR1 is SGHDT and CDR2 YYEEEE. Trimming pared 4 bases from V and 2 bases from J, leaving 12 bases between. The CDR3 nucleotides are TGTGCCAGCAGCCCGGACGGGGGACAAGAGACCCAGTACTTC. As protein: CASSPDGGQETQYF.

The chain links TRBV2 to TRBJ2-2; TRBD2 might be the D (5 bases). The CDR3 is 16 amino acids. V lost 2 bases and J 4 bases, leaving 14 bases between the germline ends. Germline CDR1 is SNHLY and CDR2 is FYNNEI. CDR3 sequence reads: CASSETLGTSTGELFF. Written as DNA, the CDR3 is TGTGCCAGCAGTGAAACCCTGGGCACTAGCACCGGGGAGCTGTTTTTT. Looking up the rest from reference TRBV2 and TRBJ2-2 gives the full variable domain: EPEVTQTPSHQVTQMGQEVILRCVPISNHLYFYWYRQILGQKVEFLVSFYNNEISEKSEIFDDQFSVERPDGSNFTLKIRSTKLEDSAMYFCASSETLGTSTGELFFGEGSRLTVL.

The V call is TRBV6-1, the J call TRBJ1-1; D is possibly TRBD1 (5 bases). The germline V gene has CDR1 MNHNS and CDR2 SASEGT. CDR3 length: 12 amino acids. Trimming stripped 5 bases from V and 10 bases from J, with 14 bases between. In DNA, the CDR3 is TGTGCCAGCAGTACAGGACGTCCTGGAGCTTTCTTT. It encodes CASSTGRPGAFF.

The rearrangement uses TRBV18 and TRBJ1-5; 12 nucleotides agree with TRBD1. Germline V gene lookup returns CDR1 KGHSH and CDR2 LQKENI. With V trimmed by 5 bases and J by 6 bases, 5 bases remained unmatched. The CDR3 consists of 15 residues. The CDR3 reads CASSTGTGGFQPQHF. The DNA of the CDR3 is TGTGCCAGCTCAACCGGGACAGGGGGCTTTCAGCCCCAGCATTTT.

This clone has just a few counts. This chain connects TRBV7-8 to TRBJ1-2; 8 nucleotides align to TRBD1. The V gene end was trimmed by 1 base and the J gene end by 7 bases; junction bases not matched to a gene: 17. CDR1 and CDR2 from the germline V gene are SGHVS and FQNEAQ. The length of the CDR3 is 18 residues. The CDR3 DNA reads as TGTGCCAGCAGCTTAGTAGGTGCCTGGGCCAGGGGGCGGGCTGGCTACACCTTC. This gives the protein CASSLVGAWARGRAGYTF.

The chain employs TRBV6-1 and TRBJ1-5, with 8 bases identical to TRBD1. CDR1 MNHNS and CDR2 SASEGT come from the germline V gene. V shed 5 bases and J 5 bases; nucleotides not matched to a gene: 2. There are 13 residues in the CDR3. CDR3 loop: CASSNRGDQPQHF. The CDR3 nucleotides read TGTGCCAGCAGTAACAGGGGGGATCAGCCCCAGCATTTT.

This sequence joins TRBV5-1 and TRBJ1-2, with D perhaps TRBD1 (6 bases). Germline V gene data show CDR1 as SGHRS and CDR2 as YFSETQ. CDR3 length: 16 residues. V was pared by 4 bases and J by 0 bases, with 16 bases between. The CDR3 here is CASSVNRDTANYGYTF. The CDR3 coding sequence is TGCGCCAGCAGCGTGAACCGGGACACAGCTAACTATGGCTACACCTTC.

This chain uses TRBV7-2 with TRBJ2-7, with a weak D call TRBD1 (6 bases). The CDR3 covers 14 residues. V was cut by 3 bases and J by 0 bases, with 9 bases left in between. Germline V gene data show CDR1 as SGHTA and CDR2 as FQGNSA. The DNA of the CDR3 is TGTGCCAGCAGCTTCGACAGGACCTCCTACGAGCAGTACTTC. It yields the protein CASSFDRTSYEQYF.

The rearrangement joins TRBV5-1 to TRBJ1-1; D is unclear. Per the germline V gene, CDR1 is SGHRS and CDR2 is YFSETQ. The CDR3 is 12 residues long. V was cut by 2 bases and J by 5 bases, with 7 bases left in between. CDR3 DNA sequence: TGCGCCAGCAGCTTCGCGGGGACTGAAGCTTTCTTT. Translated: CASSFAGTEAFF.

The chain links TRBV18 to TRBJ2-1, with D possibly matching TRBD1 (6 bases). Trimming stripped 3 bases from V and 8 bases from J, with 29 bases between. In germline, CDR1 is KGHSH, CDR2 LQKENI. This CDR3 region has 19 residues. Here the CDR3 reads CASSPPREIGTIKRDEQFF. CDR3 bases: TGTGCCAGCTCACCGCCCCGAGAAATAGGGACAATTAAAAGGGATGAGCAGTTCTTC.

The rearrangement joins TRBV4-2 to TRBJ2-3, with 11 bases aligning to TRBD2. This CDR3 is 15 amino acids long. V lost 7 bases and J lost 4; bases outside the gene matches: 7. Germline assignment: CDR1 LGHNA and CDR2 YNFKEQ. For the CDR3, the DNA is TGTGCCAGCACTGATTCACTAGCGGGGGCAGATACGCAGTATTTT. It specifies CASTDSLAGADTQYF.

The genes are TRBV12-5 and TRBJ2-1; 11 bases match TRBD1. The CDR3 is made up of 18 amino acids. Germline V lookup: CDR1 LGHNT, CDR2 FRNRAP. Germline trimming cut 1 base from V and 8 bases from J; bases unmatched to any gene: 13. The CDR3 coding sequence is TGTGCTAGTGGTTTGGCTACGACCGGGACAGGGGGTTGGTATGAGCAGTTCTTC. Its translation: CASGLATTGTGGWYEQFF.

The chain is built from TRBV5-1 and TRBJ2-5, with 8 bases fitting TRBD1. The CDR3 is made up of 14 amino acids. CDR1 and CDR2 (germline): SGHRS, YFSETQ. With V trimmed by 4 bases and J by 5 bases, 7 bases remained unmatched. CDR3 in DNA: TGCGCCAGCAGCACGGGACAGGCCCTGGAGACCCAGTACTTC. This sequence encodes CASSTGQALETQYF. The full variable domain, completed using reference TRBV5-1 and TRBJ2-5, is KAGVTQTPRYLIKTRGQQVTLSCSPISGHRSVSWYQQTPGQGLQFLFEYFSETQRNKGNFPGRFSGRQFSNSRSEMNVSTLELGDSALYLCASSTGQALETQYFGPGTRLLVL.

The chain's CDR3 is CASSLDWGGNQPQHF. In DNA, the CDR3 is TGTGCCAGCAGTTTAGACTGGGGGGGCAATCAGCCCCAGCATTTT. The V call is TRBV27, the J call TRBJ1-5, with D possibly being TRBD1 (5 bases). This CDR3 has 15 amino acids. Germline V gene sequence: CDR1 MNHEY, CDR2 SMNVEV (reference sequence). V lost 2 bases, J lost 2 bases, and 10 bases lay in between.

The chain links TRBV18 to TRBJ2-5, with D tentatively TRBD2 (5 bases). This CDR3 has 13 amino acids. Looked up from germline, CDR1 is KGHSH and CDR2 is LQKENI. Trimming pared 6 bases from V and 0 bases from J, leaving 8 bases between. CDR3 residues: CASSPGYQETQYF. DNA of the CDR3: TGTGCCAGCTCCCCGGGGTACCAAGAGACCCAGTACTTC.

CDR3 sequence reads: CASRRQGSNYGYTF. The CDR3 DNA is TGTGCCAGCAGACGACAGGGCTCTAACTATGGCTACACCTTC. This chain joins TRBV6-5 and TRBJ1-2; the match to TRBD1 covers 7 bases. J was trimmed by 0 bases and V by 6 bases; bases with no gene match: 4. Germline CDR1 and CDR2: MNHEY and SVGAGI. The CDR3 is 14 amino acids.

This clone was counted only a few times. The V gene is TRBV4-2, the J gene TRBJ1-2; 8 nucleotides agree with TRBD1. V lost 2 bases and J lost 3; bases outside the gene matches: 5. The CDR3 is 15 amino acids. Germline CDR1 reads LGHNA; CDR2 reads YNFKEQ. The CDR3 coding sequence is TGTGCCAGCAGCCAACCAAGACAGGGGTACTATGGCTACACCTTC. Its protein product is CASSQPRQGYYGYTF.

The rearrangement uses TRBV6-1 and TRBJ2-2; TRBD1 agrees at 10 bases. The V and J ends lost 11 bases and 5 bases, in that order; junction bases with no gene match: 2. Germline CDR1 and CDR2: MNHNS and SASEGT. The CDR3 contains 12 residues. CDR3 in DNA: TGTGCCGTGGGACAGGGGACCGGGGAGCTGTTTTTT. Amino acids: CAVGQGTGELFF.

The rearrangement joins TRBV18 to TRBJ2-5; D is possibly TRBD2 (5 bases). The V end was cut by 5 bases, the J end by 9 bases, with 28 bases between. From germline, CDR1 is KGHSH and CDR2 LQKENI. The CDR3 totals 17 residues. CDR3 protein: CASSGGGILTRSEAQYF. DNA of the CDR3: TGTGCCAGCTCAGGCGGAGGAATCCTAACACGGTCGGAGGCCCAGTACTTC.

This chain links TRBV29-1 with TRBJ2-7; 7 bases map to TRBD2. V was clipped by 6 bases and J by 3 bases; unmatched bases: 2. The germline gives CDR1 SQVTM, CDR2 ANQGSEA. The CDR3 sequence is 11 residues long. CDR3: CSVSGGYEQYF. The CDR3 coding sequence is TGCAGCGTCTCGGGGGGCTACGAGCAGTACTTC.

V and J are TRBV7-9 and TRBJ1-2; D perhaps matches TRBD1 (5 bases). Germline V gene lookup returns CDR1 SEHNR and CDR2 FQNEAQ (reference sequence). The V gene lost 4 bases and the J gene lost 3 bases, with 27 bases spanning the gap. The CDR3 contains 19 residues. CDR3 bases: TGTGCCAGCAGCTCCCTTAAGAAGCAAACAGACAGCGCAGACTATGGCTACACCTTC. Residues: CASSSLKKQTDSADYGYTF.

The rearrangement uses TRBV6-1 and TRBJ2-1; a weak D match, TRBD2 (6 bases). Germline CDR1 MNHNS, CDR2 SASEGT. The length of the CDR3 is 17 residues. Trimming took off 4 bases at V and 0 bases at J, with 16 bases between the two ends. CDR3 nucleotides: TGTGCCAGCAGTGCGGGGCACGGGAGTAGCTCCTACAATGAGCAGTTCTTC. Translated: CASSAGHGSSSYNEQFF.

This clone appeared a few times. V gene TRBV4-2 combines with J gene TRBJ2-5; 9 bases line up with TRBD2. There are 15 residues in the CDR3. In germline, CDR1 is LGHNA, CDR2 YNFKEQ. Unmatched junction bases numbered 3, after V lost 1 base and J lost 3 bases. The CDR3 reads CASSQGTSVEETQYF. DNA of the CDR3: TGTGCCAGCAGCCAAGGGACTAGCGTTGAAGAGACCCAGTACTTC.